Shown below are 32 T cell receptor beta chains from a single sample sequenced in a study of blood T cell repertoires in COVID-19. Only in-frame clones appear in the TCRdb table, and some are missing; sequencing was by immunoSEQ multiplex PCR. The table lists roughly 410,000 clones, 70% to 90% of them singletons, with around 1.5% in the top ten. Sequenced: peripheral blood. The receptors derive from a woman between 35 and 50 years old with COVID-19, enrolled during active disease.

This clone came up a few times. The chain is built from TRBV18 and TRBJ1-1, with D possibly being TRBD1 (6 bases). Germline assignment: CDR1 KGHSH and CDR2 LQKENI. V was cut by 3 bases and J by 2 bases, with 10 bases left in between. This CDR3 has 14 residues. CDR3 in DNA: TGTGCCAGCTCACCCACAGGGTTCAACACTGAAGCTTTCTTT. It specifies CASSPTGFNTEAFF.

This clone came up once. The rearrangement joins TRBV7-2 to TRBJ2-2, with a tentative D call TRBD1 (7 bases). Trimming pared 1 base from V and 4 bases from J, leaving 10 bases between. In germline, CDR1 is SGHTA, CDR2 FQGNSA. The CDR3 is 15 amino acids. The CDR3 region has the DNA TGTGCCAGCAGCTTAGGCGGGACAGCCACCGGGGAGCTGTTTTTT. Translated, it gives CASSLGGTATGELFF. Variable domain in full (rest from reference TRBV7-2 and TRBJ2-2): GAGVSQSPSNKVTEKGKDVELRCDPISGHTALYWYRQSLGQGLEFLIYFQGNSAPDKSGLPSDRFSAERTGGSVSTLTIQRTQQEDSAVYLCASSLGGTATGELFFGEGSRLTVL.

The chain is built from TRBV5-1 and TRBJ1-2; tentatively, D is TRBD1 (6 bases). V lost 4 bases, J lost 0 bases, and 13 bases lay in between. The CDR3 has 15 amino acids. Germline CDR1 and CDR2: SGHRS and YFSETQ. This CDR3 is CASSKGTLTNYGYTF. The CDR3 nucleotides read TGCGCCAGCAGCAAGGGGACACTGACTAACTATGGCTACACCTTC.

The chain recombines TRBV28 with TRBJ1-3; TRBD1 agrees at 9 bases. V was pared by 8 bases and J by 0 bases, with 14 bases of the junction left unmatched. The CDR3 runs to 18 residues. Germline V gene sequence: CDR1 MDHEN, CDR2 SYDVKM. The CDR3 DNA sequence: TGTGCCAGCGAAGCGGATCAATGGGACAGGGTCTCTGGAAACACCATATATTTT. Translated: CASEADQWDRVSGNTIYF.

The rearrangement uses TRBV5-6 and TRBJ2-2; perhaps TRBD2 as D (6 bases). Germline assignment: CDR1 SGHDT and CDR2 YYEEEE. This CDR3 contains 18 residues. Between the trimmed V and J ends, which lost 4 bases and 1 base, there was a span of 20 bases. CDR3 DNA: TGTGCCAGCAGCCAACTGACTAGGCCGGCAGAGAACACCGGGGAGCTGTTTTTT. It encodes CASSQLTRPAENTGELFF.

V gene TRBV3-1 (or the pseudogene TRBV3-2) combines with J gene TRBJ2-1, with D possibly TRBD2 on 6 matching bases. CDR3 length: 15 residues. The germline V and J ends were trimmed by 5 bases and 0 bases, with 11 bases remaining between them. The germline CDR1 and CDR2 sequences are LGHDT and YNNKEL (reference sequence). The DNA for the CDR3 is TGTGCCAGCAGCGTGCGGGGCAGCTCCTACAATGAGCAGTTCTTC. Its translation is CASSVRGSSYNEQFF.

The chain has TRBV2 and TRBJ1-5; D not certain. The CDR3 loop spans 16 amino acids. In germline, CDR1 is SNHLY, CDR2 FYNNEI. Trimming removed 7 bases at V and 2 bases at J, with 18 bases between. The CDR3 protein is CASTGRRLGGNQPQHF. CDR3 DNA sequence: TGTGCCAGCACCGGACGGAGGTTGGGCGGCAATCAGCCCCAGCATTTT.

The V gene is TRBV6-5, the J gene TRBJ1-2, with 9 bases matching TRBD1. This CDR3 has 16 amino acids. CDR1 and CDR2 (germline): MNHEY, SVGAGI. V lost 0 bases, J lost 6 bases, and 8 bases stayed unmatched. This chain's CDR3 is CASSYSPSGTGNGYTF. For the CDR3, the DNA is TGTGCCAGCAGTTACTCGCCGTCCGGGACAGGGAATGGCTACACCTTC.

V and J are TRBV4-1 and TRBJ1-6, with 8 positions matching TRBD1. The V segment lost 0 bases and the J segment 9 bases; nucleotides outside the gene matches: 7. Germline V gives CDR1 MGHRA, CDR2 YSYEKL. The CDR3 is 16 amino acids. CDR3 bases: TGCGCCAGCAGCCAAGATTGGGACAGGCTGGGTTCACCCCTCCACTTT. This codes for CASSQDWDRLGSPLHF.

This clone was recorded only once. The rearrangement links TRBV10-2 to TRBJ1-1; a weak D match, TRBD1 (6 bases). Per the germline V gene, CDR1 is WSHSY and CDR2 is SAAADI. V dropped 2 bases and J dropped 3 bases, with 10 bases sitting between them. The CDR3 loop spans 14 amino acids. CDR3 bases: TGCGCCAGCAGTGAGGCAGGGGAGTACACTGAAGCTTTCTTT. This translates into CASSEAGEYTEAFF.

Here the CDR3 reads CASSWGLEYNEQFF. CDR3 sequence (DNA): TGTGCCAGCAGCTGGGGACTAGAATACAATGAGCAGTTCTTC. The V call is TRBV2, the J call TRBJ2-1, with TRBD2 matching 8 bases. Germline CDR1 SNHLY, CDR2 FYNNEI. The CDR3 runs 14 residues. With 6 bases clipped from V and 4 bases from J, the junction kept 5 bases outside the gene matches.

V is TRBV25-1 and J is TRBJ2-5; 9 bases line up with TRBD2. This CDR3 spans 17 amino acids. Trimming removed 3 bases from V and 1 base from J; junction bases left unmatched: 9. Germline V gene sequence: CDR1 MGHDK, CDR2 SYGVNS. The CDR3 loop is CASSEGASGTLQETQYF. CDR3 sequence (DNA): TGTGCCAGCAGTGAGGGGGCTAGCGGGACGCTCCAAGAGACCCAGTACTTC. Supplemented by reference TRBV25-1 and TRBJ2-5, the full variable domain reads EADIYQTPRYLVIGTGKKITLECSQTMGHDKMYWYQQDPGMELHLIHYSYGVNSTEKGDLSSESTVSRIRTEHFPLTLESARPSHTSQYLCASSEGASGTLQETQYFGPGTRLLVL.

The V gene is TRBV29-1, the J gene TRBJ1-5; D is undetermined. CDR3 size: 12 residues. The V end was cut by 5 bases, the J end by 2 bases, with 7 bases between. Germline lookup yields CDR1 SQVTM and CDR2 ANQGSEA. CDR3 protein: CSVQIRNQPQHF. The CDR3 DNA is TGCAGCGTTCAGATCCGCAATCAGCCCCAGCATTTT.

The chain employs TRBV29-1 and TRBJ1-4; D gene uncertain. Between the trimmed V and J ends, which lost 4 bases and 4 bases, there was a span of 7 bases. The CDR3 sequence is 12 residues long. Germline V CDR1 and CDR2: SQVTM, ANQGSEA. CDR3 bases: TGCAGCGTTGGGCGGAATAATGAAAAACTGTTTTTT. This gives the protein CSVGRNNEKLFF.

The CDR3 nucleotides are TGTGCCACCAGGGACTCTTCCTACGAGCAGTACTTC. Protein sequence: CATRDSSYEQYF. The chain employs TRBV7-3 and TRBJ2-7; D is perhaps TRBD2 (6 bases). V lost 10 bases to trimming and J lost 1 base, with 11 bases between them. The length of the CDR3 is 12 residues. Germline V lookup: CDR1 SGHTA, CDR2 FQGTGA.

The chain combines TRBV5-6 with TRBJ1-4; D unclear. The CDR3 is 17 residues long. Germline loops: CDR1 SGHDT, CDR2 YYEEEE. Trimming removed 1 base at V and 8 bases at J, with 21 bases between. The CDR3 DNA reads as TGTGCCAGCAGCTTGCTGGCCTCGGGAGGGTTAAGGGAAAAACTGTTTTTT. Translated, it gives CASSLLASGGLREKLFF. The whole variable domain, remainder taken from reference TRBV5-6 and TRBJ1-4, is DAGVTQSPTHLIKTRGQQVTLRCSPKSGHDTVSWYQQALGQGPQFIFQYYEEEERQRGNFPDRFSGHQFPNYSSELNVNALLLGDSALYLCASSLLASGGLREKLFFGSGTQLSVL.

The CDR3 loop reads CASSSSGIMRTGELFF. The CDR3 DNA sequence: TGTGCCAGCAGCTCCAGCGGGATAATGAGAACCGGGGAGCTGTTTTTT. This chain uses TRBV11-2 with TRBJ2-2; 7 bases are a match to TRBD2. Losses at the gene ends were 4 bases for V and 5 bases for J; bases not matched to a gene: 10. Germline lookup yields CDR1 SGHAT and CDR2 FQNNGV. This CDR3 region has 16 residues. Drawing the rest from reference TRBV11-2 and TRBJ2-2, the complete variable domain is EAGVAQSPRYKIIEKRQSVAFWCNPISGHATLYWYQQILGQGPKLLIQFQNNGVVDDSQLPKDRFSAERLKGVDSTLKIQPAKLEDSAVYLCASSSSGIMRTGELFFGEGSRLTVL.

This clone was recorded only once. This chain joins TRBV7-9 and TRBJ2-3; perhaps TRBD1 as D (6 bases). The V gene's germline CDR1 is SEHNR and CDR2 FQNEAQ (reference sequence). Trimming removed 5 bases from V and 1 base from J, with 16 bases in between. The CDR3 is made up of 16 amino acids. The CDR3 is CASSTHRAGGTDTQYF. As DNA, the CDR3 is TGTGCCAGCAGCACACACAGGGCAGGAGGCACAGATACGCAGTATTTT.

The chain links TRBV30 to TRBJ2-2, with 7 nucleotides matching TRBD2. Per germline, CDR1 GTSNPN and CDR2 SVGIG (reference sequence). After removal of 0 bases from V and 0 bases from J, the junction contained 13 bases not matched to a gene. The CDR3 extends over 19 amino acids. CDR3 sequence reads: CAWSVKAGRLTANTGELFF. CDR3 nucleotide sequence: TGTGCCTGGAGTGTAAAAGCGGGACGATTAACCGCGAACACCGGGGAGCTGTTTTTT.

The chain carries TRBV4-3 and TRBJ1-3; possible D gene TRBD1, 6 bases. V was cut by 5 bases and J by 0 bases, with 14 bases left in between. Germline values: CDR1 LGHNA, CDR2 YSLEER. This CDR3 comprises 16 residues. CDR3: CASSETGPGSGNTIYF. In DNA form, the CDR3 reads TGCGCCAGCAGCGAAACAGGGCCGGGCTCTGGAAACACCATATATTTT.

The chain employs TRBV27 and TRBJ2-3, with TRBD2 matching over 9 bases. The CDR3 loop spans 17 amino acids. V lost 0 bases to trimming and J lost 3 bases; unmatched junction nucleotides: 7. Germline V CDR1 and CDR2: MNHEY, SMNVEV (reference sequence). CDR3 nucleotide sequence: TGTGCCAGCAGTTTATCTAACGTAGCGGGGGCGACAGATACGCAGTATTTT. This sequence encodes CASSLSNVAGATDTQYF.

The chain has TRBV11-1 and TRBJ2-4, with 9 nucleotides matching TRBD1. Germline V CDR1 and CDR2: SGHAT, FQDESV (reference sequence). V dropped 3 bases and J dropped 2; count of bases not matched to a gene: 5. CDR3 length: 16 amino acids. The CDR3 here is CASSFDRGVTKNIQYF. CDR3 DNA sequence: TGTGCCAGCAGCTTTGACAGGGGGGTGACCAAAAACATTCAGTACTTC.

The chain recombines TRBV9 with TRBJ2-1, with a weak D call TRBD1 (6 bases). Germline values: CDR1 SGDLS, CDR2 YYNGEE. The ends were cut back, 6 bases at V and 9 bases at J, with 19 bases in the middle. The CDR3 sequence is 14 residues long. The CDR3 bases are TGTGCCAGCACCGGACAGACTACTTATGGTGAGCAGTTCTTC. Its protein is CASTGQTTYGEQFF.

The chain couples TRBV13 to TRBJ2-1; 8 bases are a match to TRBD1. Germline assignment: CDR1 PRHDT and CDR2 FYEKMQ (reference sequence). The junction had 4 bases not matched to a gene; V was cut back by 5 bases and J by 4 bases. The CDR3 has 14 residues. CDR3 loop: CASSQGQGYNEQFF. CDR3 bases: TGTGCCAGCAGCCAAGGACAGGGTTACAATGAGCAGTTCTTC.

This clone was counted only a few times. J is TRBJ1-2 and V is TRBV30; 8 bases are a match to TRBD1. The germline CDR1 and CDR2 sequences are GTSNPN and SVGIG (reference sequence). The V segment lost 3 bases and the J segment 7 bases; nucleotides outside the gene matches: 10. This CDR3 region has 14 residues. The CDR3 region is CAWSDDRGSGGYTF. As DNA, the CDR3 is TGTGCCTGGAGCGACGACAGGGGTAGTGGTGGCTACACCTTC.

This clone came up once. This CDR3 is CASTSNRKANVLTF. The CDR3 DNA reads as TGTGCCAGCACCAGTAATCGAAAGGCCAACGTCCTGACTTTC. The chain couples TRBV3-1 (or the pseudogene TRBV3-2) to TRBJ2-6, with D unclear. The CDR3 contains 14 residues. Trimming removed 7 bases at V and 6 bases at J, with 13 bases between. Germline V lookup: CDR1 LGHDT, CDR2 YNNKEL (reference sequence).

The rearrangement links TRBV19 to TRBJ1-6; tentatively, D is TRBD1 (5 bases). The V gene lost 3 bases and the J gene lost 7 bases, with 13 bases spanning the gap. The germline V gene encodes CDR1 LNHDA and CDR2 SQIVND (reference sequence). The CDR3 extends over 15 amino acids. In DNA, the CDR3 is TGTGCCAGTAGTATTGGGCAGGGAGGGAATTCACCCCTCCACTTT. Translation: CASSIGQGGNSPLHF.

The J gene is TRBJ1-6, the V gene TRBV4-3; D gene uncertain. The V gene lost 2 bases and the J gene lost 8 bases, with 10 bases spanning the gap. Germline assignment: CDR1 LGHNA and CDR2 YSLEER. This CDR3 is built from 14 residues. DNA for the CDR3: TGCGCCAGCAGCCAAAGTGAGAGGGATTCACCCCTCCACTTT. The encoded protein is CASSQSERDSPLHF.

Only one count was recorded for this clone. V is TRBV19 and J is TRBJ2-2, with a weak D call TRBD1 (5 bases). CDR3 length: 15 residues. V lost 3 bases and J 3 bases, leaving 11 bases between the germline ends. The V gene's germline CDR1 is LNHDA and CDR2 SQIVND (reference sequence). DNA for the CDR3: TGTGCCAGTAGTATCCCTGGGGCCGACACCGGGGAGCTGTTTTTT. Amino acids: CASSIPGADTGELFF.

The chain combines TRBV5-1 with TRBJ1-2, with D possibly TRBD1 on 5 matching bases. Between the trimmed V and J ends, which lost 9 bases and 6 bases, there was a span of 27 bases. CDR1 is SGHRS and CDR2 is YFSETQ in the germline V gene. This CDR3 comprises 16 residues. The CDR3 loop reads CATAFMTVETPDGYTF. Written as DNA, the CDR3 is TGCGCCACCGCCTTCATGACAGTCGAGACACCCGATGGCTACACCTTC.

The chain is built from TRBV27 and TRBJ2-7; the D gene is possibly TRBD1 (5 bases). The germline V gene encodes CDR1 MNHEY and CDR2 SMNVEV (reference sequence). V was trimmed by 5 bases and J by 7 bases, leaving 21 bases between them. This CDR3 region has 15 residues. This CDR3 reads CASSPLGQGSKEQYF. In DNA, the CDR3 is TGTGCCAGCAGTCCTCTAGGGCAGGGTTCGAAAGAGCAGTACTTC.

Concerning this clone itself: This specimen includes other DNA sequences encoding the same CDR3. The chain is built from TRBV28 and TRBJ1-2; 9 bases align to TRBD1. The germline gives CDR1 MDHEN, CDR2 SYDVKM. The J segment lost 5 bases and the V segment lost 2 bases, leaving 3 bases of the junction unmatched. The CDR3 is 14 residues long. CDR3 nucleotides: TGTGCCAGCAGTTTACCGGGACAGGGTTATGGCTACACCTTC. Translation: CASSLPGQGYGYTF.